This T cell receptor (beta chain) was recovered during a study of cytomegalovirus exposure and HLA in healthy donors. Study context: In a previous analysis, 95 million to 130 million unique TCR beta sequences were found from some 180 million T cells. Study-wide points: Later analysis suggested most CMV-associated TCR beta chains were HLA-restricted. Presence/absence comparisons presumed near-even sequencing depth among donors. Earlier analysis found most TCR beta V segments productive about 87% or about 30% of the time.

This clone was seen only a few times. Its antigen remains unknown. Primers for the PCR totalled 60 Vbeta and 13 Jbeta. The repertoire was sequenced with immunoSEQ multiplex PCR; TCRdb's copy has only in-frame clones and lacks some. The sample lists roughly 140,000 clones; roughly 64% were seen once. V lost 0 bases and J lost 2; bases outside the gene matches: 3. The germline CDR1 and CDR2 sequences are SGHRS and YFSETQ. CDR3 length: 16 residues. This chain links TRBV5-1 with TRBJ2-5, with 11 bases lining up with TRBD1. The receptor comes from a woman aged 25-40 years in good health and CMV-seropositive. Sequencing was done on a sample of PBMCs. The CDR3 spells CASSLGGTGGQETQYF. Written as DNA, the CDR3 is TGCGCCAGCAGCTTGGGAGGGACAGGGGGTCAAGAGACCCAGTACTTC. The whole variable domain, filled in from reference TRBV5-1 and TRBJ2-5, reads KAGVTQTPRYLIKTRGQQVTLSCSPISGHRSVSWYQQTPGQGLQFLFEYFSETQRNKGNFPGRFSGRQFSNSRSEMNVSTLELGDSALYLCASSLGGTGGQETQYFGPGTRLLVL.